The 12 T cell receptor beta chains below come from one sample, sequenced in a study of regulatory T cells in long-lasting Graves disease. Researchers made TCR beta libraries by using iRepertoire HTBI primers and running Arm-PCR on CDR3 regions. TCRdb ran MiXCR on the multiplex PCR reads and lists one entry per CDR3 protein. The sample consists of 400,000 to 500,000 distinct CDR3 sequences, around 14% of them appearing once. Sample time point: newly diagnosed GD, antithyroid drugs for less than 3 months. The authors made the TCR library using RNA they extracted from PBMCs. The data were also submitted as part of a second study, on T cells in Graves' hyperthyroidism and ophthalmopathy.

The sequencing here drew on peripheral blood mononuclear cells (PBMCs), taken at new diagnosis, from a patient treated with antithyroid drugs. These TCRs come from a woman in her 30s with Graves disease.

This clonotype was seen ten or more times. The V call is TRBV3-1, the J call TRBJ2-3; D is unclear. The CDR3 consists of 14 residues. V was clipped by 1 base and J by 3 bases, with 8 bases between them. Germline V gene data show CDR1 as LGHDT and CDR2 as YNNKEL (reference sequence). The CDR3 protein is CASSQVALTDTQYF. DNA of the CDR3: TGTGCCAGCAGCCAAGTCGCCCTTACAGATACGCAGTATTTT.

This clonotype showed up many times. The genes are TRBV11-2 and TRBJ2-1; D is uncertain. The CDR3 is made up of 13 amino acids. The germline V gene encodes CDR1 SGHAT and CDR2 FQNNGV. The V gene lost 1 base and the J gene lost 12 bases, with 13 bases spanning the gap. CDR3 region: CASSLAEWQGQFF. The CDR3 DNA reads TGTGCCAGCAGCTTAGCGGAGTGGCAAGGGCAGTTCTTC.

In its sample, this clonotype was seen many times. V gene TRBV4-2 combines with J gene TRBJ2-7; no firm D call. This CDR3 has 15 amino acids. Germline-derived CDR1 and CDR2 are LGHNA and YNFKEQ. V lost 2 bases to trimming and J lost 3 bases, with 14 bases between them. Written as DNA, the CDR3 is TGTGCCAGCAGCCAATGGGGTACCGAGGTCTACGAGCAGTACTTC. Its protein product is CASSQWGTEVYEQYF.

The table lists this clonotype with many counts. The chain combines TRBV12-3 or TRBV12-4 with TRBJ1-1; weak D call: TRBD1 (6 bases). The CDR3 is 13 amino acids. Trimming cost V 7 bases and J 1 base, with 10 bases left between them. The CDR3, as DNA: TGTGCCAGCACTCAACAGGGGAACACTGAAGCTTTCTTT. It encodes CASTQQGNTEAFF.

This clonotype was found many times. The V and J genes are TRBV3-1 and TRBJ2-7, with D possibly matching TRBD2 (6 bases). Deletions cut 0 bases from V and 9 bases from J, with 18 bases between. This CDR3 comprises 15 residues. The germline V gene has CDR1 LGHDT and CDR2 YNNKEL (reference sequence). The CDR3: CASSQDRVDRGVQYF. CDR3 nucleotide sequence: TGTGCCAGCAGCCAAGATCGAGTGGACCGCGGGGTGCAGTACTTC.

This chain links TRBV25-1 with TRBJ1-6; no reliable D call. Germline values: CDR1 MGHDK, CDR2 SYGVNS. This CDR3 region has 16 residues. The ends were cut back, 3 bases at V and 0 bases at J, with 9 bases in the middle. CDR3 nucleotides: TGTGCCAGCAGTGATCAGGCGAGCTCCTATAATTCACCCCTCCACTTT. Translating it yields CASSDQASSYNSPLHF.

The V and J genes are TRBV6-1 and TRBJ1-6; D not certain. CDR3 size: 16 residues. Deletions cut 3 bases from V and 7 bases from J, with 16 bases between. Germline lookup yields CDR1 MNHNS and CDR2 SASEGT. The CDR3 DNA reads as TGTGCCAGCAGTGACCGGGTCCCCCGGGAAAATTCACCCCTCCACTTT. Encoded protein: CASSDRVPRENSPLHF.

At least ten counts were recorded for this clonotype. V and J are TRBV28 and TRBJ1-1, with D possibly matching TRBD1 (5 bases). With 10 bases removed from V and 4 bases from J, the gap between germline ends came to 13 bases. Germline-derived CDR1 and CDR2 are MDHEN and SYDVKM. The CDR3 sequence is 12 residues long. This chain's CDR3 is CATSGGITEAFF. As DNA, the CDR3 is TGTGCCACCTCCGGGGGAATCACTGAAGCTTTCTTT. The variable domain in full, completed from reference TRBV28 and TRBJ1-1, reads DVKVTQSSRYLVKRTGEKVFLECVQDMDHENMFWYRQDPGLGLRLIYFSYDVKMKEKGDIPEGYSVSREKKERFSLILESASTNQTSMYLCATSGGITEAFFGQGTRLTVV.

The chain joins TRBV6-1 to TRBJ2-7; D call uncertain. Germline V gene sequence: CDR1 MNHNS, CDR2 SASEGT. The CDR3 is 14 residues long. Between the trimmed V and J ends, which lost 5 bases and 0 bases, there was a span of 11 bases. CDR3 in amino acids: CASSTARNSYEQYF. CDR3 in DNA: TGTGCCAGCAGTACAGCGAGAAACTCCTACGAGCAGTACTTC.

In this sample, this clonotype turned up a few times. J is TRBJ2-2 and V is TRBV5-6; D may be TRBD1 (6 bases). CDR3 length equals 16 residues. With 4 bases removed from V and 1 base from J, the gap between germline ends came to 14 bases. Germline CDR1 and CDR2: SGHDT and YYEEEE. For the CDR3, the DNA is TGTGCCAGCAGCACGCTTTACAGGGAGAACACCGGGGAGCTGTTTTTT. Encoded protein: CASSTLYRENTGELFF. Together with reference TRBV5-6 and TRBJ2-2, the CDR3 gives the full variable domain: DAGVTQSPTHLIKTRGQQVTLRCSPKSGHDTVSWYQQALGQGPQFIFQYYEEEERQRGNFPDRFSGHQFPNYSSELNVNALLLGDSALYLCASSTLYRENTGELFFGEGSRLTVL.

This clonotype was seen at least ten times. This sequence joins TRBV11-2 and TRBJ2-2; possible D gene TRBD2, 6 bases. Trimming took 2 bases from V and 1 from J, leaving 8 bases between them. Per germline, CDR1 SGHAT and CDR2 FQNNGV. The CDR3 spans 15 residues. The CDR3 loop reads CASSLSSGNTGELFF. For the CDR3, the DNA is TGTGCCAGCAGCTTAAGTAGCGGGAACACCGGGGAGCTGTTTTTT.

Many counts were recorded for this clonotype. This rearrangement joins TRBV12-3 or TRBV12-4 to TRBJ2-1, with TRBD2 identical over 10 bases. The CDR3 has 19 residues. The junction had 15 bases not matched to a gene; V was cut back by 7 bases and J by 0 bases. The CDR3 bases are TGTGCCAGCAAGAAAGCACTAGCGGGACTCGTGAGCTCCTACAATGAGCAGTTCTTC. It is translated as CASKKALAGLVSSYNEQFF.